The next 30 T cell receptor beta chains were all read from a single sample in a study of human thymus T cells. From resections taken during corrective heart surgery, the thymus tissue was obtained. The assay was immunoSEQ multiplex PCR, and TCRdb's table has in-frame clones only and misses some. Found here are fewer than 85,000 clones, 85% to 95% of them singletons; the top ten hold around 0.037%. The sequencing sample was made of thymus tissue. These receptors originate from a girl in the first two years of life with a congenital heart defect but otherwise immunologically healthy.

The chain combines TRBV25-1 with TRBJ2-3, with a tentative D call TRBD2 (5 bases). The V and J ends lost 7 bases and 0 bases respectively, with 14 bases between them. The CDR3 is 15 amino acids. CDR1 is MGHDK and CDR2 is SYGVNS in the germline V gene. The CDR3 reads CASNKLGGSTDTQYF. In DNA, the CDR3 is TGTGCCAGCAATAAACTGGGCGGGAGCACAGATACGCAGTATTTT.

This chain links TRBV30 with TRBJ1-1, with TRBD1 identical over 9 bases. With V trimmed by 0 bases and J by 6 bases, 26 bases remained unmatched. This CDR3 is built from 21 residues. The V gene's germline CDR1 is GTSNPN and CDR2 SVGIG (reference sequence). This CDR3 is CAWSVPGTGRLFGPLTPEAFF. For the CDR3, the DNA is TGTGCCTGGAGTGTACCGGGGACAGGGCGTCTATTTGGGCCCCTGACCCCTGAAGCTTTCTTT.

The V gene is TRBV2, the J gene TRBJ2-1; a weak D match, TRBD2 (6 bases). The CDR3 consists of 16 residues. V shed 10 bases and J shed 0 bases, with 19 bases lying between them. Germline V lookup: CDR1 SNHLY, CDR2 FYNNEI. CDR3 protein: CATHGRNHSSYNEQFF. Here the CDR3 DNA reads TGTGCCACCCATGGGAGGAACCACAGCTCCTACAATGAGCAGTTCTTC.

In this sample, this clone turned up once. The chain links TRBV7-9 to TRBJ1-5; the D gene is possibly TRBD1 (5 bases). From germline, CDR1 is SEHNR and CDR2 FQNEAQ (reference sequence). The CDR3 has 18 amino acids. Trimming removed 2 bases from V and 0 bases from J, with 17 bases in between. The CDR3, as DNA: TGTGCCAGCAGCTTACAGGGTCCAACCTCTTATAGCAATCAGCCCCAGCATTTT. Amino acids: CASSLQGPTSYSNQPQHF.

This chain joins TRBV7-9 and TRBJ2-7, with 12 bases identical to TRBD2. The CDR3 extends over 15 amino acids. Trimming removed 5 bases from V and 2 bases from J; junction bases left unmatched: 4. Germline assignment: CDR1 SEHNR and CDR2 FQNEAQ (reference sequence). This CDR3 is CASSPRTSGTYEQYF. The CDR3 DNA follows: TGTGCCAGCAGCCCGCGGACTAGCGGGACCTACGAGCAGTACTTC.

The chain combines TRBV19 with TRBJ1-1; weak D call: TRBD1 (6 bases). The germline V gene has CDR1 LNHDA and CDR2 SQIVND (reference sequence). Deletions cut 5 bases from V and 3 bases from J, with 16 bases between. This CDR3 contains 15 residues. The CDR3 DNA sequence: TGTGCCAGTAGTCAGGGGCTATCACACGACACTGAAGCTTTCTTT. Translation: CASSQGLSHDTEAFF. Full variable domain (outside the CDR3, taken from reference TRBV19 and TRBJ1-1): DGGITQSPKYLFRKEGQNVTLSCEQNLNHDAMYWYRQDPGQGLRLIYYSQIVNDFQKGDIAEGYSVSREKKESFPLTVTSAQKNPTAFYLCASSQGLSHDTEAFFGQGTRLTVV.

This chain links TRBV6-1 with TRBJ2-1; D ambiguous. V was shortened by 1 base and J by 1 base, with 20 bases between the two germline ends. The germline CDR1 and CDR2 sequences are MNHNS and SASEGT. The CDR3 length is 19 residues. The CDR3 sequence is CASSEEVDATLSSYNEQFF. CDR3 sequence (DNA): TGTGCCAGCAGTGAAGAGGTGGACGCAACCCTTTCTTCCTACAATGAGCAGTTCTTC.

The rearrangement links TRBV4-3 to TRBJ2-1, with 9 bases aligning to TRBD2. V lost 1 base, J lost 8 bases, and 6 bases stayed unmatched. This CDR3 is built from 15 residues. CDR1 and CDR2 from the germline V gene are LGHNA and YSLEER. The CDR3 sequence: CASSQGFSGSHEQFF. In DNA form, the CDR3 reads TGCGCCAGCAGCCAAGGCTTTAGCGGGAGCCATGAGCAGTTCTTC.

The DNA for the CDR3 is TGTGCCAGCAGTCGAATCCGGGCAAACACTGAAGCTTTCTTT. Translation: CASSRIRANTEAFF. The J gene is TRBJ1-1, the V gene TRBV5-4; D is undetermined. V was clipped by 5 bases and J by 2 bases, with 13 bases between them. Germline CDR1 and CDR2: SGHNT and YYREEE (reference sequence). This CDR3 comprises 14 residues.

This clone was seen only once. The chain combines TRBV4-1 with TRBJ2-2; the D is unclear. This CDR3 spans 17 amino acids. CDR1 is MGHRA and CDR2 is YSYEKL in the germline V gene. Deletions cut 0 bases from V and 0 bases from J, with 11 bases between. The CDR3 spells CASSQEQTWPNTGELFF. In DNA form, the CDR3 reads TGCGCCAGCAGCCAAGAACAGACATGGCCGAACACCGGGGAGCTGTTTTTT.

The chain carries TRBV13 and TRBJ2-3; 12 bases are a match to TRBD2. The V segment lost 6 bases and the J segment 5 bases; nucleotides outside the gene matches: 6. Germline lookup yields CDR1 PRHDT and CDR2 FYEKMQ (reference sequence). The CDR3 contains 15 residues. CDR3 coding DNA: TGTGCCAGCAGTTGGACTAGCGGGATAGGAGATACGCAGTATTTT. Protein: CASSWTSGIGDTQYF.

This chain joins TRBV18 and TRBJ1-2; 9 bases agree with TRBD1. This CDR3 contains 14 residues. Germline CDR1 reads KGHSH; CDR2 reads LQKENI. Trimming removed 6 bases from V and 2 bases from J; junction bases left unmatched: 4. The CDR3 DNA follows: TGTGCCAGCTCGCGACAGGGGGTGAACTATGGCTACACCTTC. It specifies CASSRQGVNYGYTF.

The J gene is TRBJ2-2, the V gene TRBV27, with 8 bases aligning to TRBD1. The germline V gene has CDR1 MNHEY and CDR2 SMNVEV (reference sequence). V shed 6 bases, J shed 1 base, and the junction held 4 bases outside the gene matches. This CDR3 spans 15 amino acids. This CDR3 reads CASSQTGGNTGELFF. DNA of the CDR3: TGTGCCAGCAGCCAAACAGGGGGGAACACCGGGGAGCTGTTTTTT.

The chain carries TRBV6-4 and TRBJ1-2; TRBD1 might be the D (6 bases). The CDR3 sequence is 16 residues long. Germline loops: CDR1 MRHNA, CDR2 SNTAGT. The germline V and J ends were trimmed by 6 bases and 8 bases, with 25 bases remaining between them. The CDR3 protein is CASSALAEGGKEGYTF. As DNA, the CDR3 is TGTGCCAGCAGCGCCCTCGCGGAGGGGGGAAAGGAAGGCTACACCTTC.

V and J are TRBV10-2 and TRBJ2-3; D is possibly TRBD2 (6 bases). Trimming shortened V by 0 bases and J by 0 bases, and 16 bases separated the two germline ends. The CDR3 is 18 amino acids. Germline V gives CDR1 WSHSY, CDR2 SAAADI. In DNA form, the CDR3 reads TGCGCCAGCAGTGAGTCGGAGTGGGGGGAGCGGAGCACAGATACGCAGTATTTT. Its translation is CASSESEWGERSTDTQYF.

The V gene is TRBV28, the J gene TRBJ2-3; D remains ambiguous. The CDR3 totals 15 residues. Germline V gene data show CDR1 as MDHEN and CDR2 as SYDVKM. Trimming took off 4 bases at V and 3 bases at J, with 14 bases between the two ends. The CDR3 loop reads CASSCRDNATDTQYF. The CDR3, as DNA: TGTGCCAGCAGTTGTAGGGATAATGCGACAGATACGCAGTATTTT.

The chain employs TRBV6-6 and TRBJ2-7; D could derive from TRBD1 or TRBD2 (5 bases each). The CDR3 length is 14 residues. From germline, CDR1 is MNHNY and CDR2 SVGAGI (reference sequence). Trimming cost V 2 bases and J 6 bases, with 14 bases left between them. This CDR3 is CASSYKAGRCEQYF. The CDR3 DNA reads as TGTGCCAGCAGTTACAAGGCAGGGAGATGCGAGCAGTACTTC.

Here the CDR3 DNA reads TGCGCCAGCAGCCCTGGGACAGGTGCATCCTACGAGCAGTACTTC. It is translated as CASSPGTGASYEQYF. This rearrangement joins TRBV5-1 to TRBJ2-7; 8 nucleotides align to TRBD1. The germline V gene encodes CDR1 SGHRS and CDR2 YFSETQ. The junction had 7 bases not matched to a gene; V was cut back by 4 bases and J by 1 base. This CDR3 contains 15 residues.

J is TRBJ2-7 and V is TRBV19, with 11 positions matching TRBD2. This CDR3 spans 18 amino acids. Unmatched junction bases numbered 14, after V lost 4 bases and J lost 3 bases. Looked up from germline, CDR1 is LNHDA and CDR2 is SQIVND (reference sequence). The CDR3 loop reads CASSTEPGLAGTSYEQYF. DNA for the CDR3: TGTGCCAGTAGTACGGAGCCCGGACTAGCGGGTACTAGCTACGAGCAGTACTTC. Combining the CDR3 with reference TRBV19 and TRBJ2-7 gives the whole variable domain DGGITQSPKYLFRKEGQNVTLSCEQNLNHDAMYWYRQDPGQGLRLIYYSQIVNDFQKGDIAEGYSVSREKKESFPLTVTSAQKNPTAFYLCASSTEPGLAGTSYEQYFGPGTRLTVT.

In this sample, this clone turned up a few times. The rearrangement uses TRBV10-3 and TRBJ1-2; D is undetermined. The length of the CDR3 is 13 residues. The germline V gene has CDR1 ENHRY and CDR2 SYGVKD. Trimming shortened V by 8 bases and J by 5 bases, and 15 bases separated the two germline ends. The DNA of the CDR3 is TGTGCCATCGGCGGGGATCCCCGTTATGGCTACACCTTC. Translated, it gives CAIGGDPRYGYTF.

The CDR3 coding sequence is TGTGCCACCAGCCAACGTGGGGGGACTGGAAACACCATATATTTT. It is translated as CATSQRGGTGNTIYF. The chain couples TRBV15 to TRBJ1-3, with a weak D call TRBD1 (5 bases). Between the trimmed V and J ends, which lost 5 bases and 2 bases, there was a span of 13 bases. Germline assignment: CDR1 LNHNV and CDR2 YYDKDF (reference sequence). This CDR3 region has 15 residues.

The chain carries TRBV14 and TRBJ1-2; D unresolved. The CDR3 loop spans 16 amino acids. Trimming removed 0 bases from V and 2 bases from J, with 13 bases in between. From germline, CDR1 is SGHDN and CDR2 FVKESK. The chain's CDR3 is CASSQDKFAGNYGYTF. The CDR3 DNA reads TGTGCCAGCAGCCAAGATAAGTTCGCGGGCAACTATGGCTACACCTTC.

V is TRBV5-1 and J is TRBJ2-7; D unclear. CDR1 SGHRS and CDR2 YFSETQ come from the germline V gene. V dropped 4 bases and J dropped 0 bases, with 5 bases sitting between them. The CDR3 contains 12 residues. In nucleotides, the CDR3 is TGCGCCAGCAGCGTTAGCTCCTACGAGCAGTACTTC. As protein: CASSVSSYEQYF.

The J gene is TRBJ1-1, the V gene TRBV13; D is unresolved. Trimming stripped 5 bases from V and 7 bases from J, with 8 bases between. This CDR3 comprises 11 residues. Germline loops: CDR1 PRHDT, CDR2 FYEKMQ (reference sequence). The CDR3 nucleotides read TGTGCCAGCAGCCCGGAACTTGAAGCTTTCTTT. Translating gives CASSPELEAFF.

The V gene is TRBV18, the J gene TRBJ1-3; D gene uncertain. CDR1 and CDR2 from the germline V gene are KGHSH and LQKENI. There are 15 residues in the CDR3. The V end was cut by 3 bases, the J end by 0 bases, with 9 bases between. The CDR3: CASSPYGDSGNTIYF. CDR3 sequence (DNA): TGTGCCAGCTCACCGTACGGGGACTCTGGAAACACCATATATTTT.

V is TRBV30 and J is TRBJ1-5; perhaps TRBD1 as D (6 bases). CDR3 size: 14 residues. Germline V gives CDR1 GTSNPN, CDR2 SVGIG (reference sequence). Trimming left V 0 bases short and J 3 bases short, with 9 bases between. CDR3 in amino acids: CAWSVWDINQPQHF. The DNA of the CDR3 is TGTGCCTGGAGTGTCTGGGACATCAATCAGCCCCAGCATTTT.

In DNA form, the CDR3 reads TGTGCCAGCAAGGTAGAGGGTGGATGCAATGAGCAGTTCTTC. This gives the protein CASKVEGGCNEQFF. This chain uses TRBV7-9 with TRBJ2-1; a weak D match, TRBD2 (5 bases). Between the trimmed V and J ends, which lost 7 bases and 6 bases, there was a span of 16 bases. There are 14 residues in the CDR3. CDR1 and CDR2 (germline): SEHNR, FQNEAQ (reference sequence).

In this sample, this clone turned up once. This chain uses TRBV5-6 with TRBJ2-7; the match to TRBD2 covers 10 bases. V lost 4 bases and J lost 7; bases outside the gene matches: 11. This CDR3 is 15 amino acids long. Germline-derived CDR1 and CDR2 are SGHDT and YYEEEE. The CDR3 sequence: CASSLSTSGDCEQYF. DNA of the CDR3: TGTGCCAGCAGCCTAAGCACTAGCGGGGATTGTGAGCAGTACTTC.

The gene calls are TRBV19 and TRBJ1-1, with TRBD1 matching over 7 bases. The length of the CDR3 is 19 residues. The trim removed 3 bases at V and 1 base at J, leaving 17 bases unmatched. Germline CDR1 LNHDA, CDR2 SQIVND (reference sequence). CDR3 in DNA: TGTGCCAGTAGTATCACACCCCCAAGAACCGGGACAGCGAACACTGAAGCTTTCTTT. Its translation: CASSITPPRTGTANTEAFF.

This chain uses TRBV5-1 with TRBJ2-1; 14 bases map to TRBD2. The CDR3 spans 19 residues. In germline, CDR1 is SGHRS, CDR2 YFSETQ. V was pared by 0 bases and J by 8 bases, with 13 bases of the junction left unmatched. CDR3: CASSLETSGRDDGGDEQFF. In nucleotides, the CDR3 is TGCGCCAGCAGCTTGGAGACTAGCGGGAGGGACGATGGGGGAGATGAGCAGTTCTTC.